This T cell receptor (beta chain) came from a study of blood T cell repertoires in COVID-19 (dated by TCRdb to 2018 to 2021). About the full investigation: Samples covering the acute and convalescent phases of COVID-19 were provided by collaborators in the United States, Italy and Spain. Where available, HLA class I and class II types were obtained from metadata supplied by the sample provider rather than from assay-based typing. The samples were drawn from the first 160 participants of the ongoing ImmuneRACE study and from over 950 subjects provided by 6 global collaborators. Sample metadata almost always included a de-identified subject ID, COVID-19 status, age in years and sex. Deeply sampled blood TCRbeta repertoires from subjects exposed to, actively infected with, or recovered from COVID-19 were included in the dataset. The prospective study material was composed of cDNA or gDNA derived from T cells, B-cell-depleted T cells, or PBMCs. The repertoires were released in a freely available public database intended as a resource for research on the immune response to SARS-CoV-2.

The immunoSEQ Assay, a bias-controlled multiplex PCR, was used to amplify TCRbeta CDR3 regions from genomic DNA. The source study handled its data this way. The number of nucleated cells in each sample was estimated from the amplification of reference gene primers within the assay. To quantify the absolute abundance of each unique TCRbeta CDR3 rearrangement, sequence reads were collapsed and filtered. For each sample, productive Simpson clonality was calculated as the square root of Simpson's diversity index across productive rearrangements. TCRdb obtained this table from immuneACCESS and retained in-frame rearrangements with V and J assigned. These tables miss some clones; where compared with another copy, unresolved V genes account for less than half of the shortfall, and the remainder is unexplained. V and J calls and clone size are copied from that table; D and trimming were computed from the DNA. The sample includes roughly 130,000 clones, with approximately 80% observed a single time. Of the sample, roughly 15% is held by the ten largest clones.

Concerning this clone: The target of this receptor is not known. Base qualities are not recorded, but no much larger clone differs from it by a single base.

Broad study findings and their caveats: The quantity of clinical and demographic metadata differed by source and by participant and was supplied without curation.

Whole blood was collected in K2EDTA tubes by collaborating institutions according to the institutions' own protocols. For TCRbeta analysis, collaborators shipped samples in one of three forms: frozen whole blood, isolated PBMCs, or DNA extracted from either of those sample types. The sequence came from a woman aged 50 to 60 with acute or convalescent COVID-19. Material: peripheral blood.

The CDR3 has the sequence CASSEALAGGYEQYF. The nucleotide sequence is TGTGCCAGCAGTGAAGCGCTTGCAGGGGGCTACGAGCAGTACTTC. The chain is encoded by TRBV2 joined to TRBJ2-7, with 7 middle bases fitting TRBD1. The CDR3 measures 15 amino acids from cysteine to phenylalanine. Only CDR3 DNA remains: 45 bases, in frame from the first base. According to the germline V gene, CDR1 reads SNHLY and CDR2 reads FYNNEI. At the junction V is shortened by 0 bases and J by 3 bases; bases outside the gene matches: 5.